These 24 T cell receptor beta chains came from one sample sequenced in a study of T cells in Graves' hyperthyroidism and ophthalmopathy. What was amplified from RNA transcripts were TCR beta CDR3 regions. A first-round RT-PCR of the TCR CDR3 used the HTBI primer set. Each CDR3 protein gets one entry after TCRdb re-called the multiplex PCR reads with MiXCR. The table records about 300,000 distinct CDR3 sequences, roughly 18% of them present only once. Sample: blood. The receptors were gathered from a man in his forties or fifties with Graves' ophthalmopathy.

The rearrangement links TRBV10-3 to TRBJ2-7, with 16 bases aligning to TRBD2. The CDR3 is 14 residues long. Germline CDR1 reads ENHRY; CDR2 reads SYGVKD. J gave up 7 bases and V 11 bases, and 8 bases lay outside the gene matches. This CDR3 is CAVGTSGRAFEQYF. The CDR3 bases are TGTGCCGTCGGGACTAGCGGGAGGGCCTTTGAGCAGTACTTC.

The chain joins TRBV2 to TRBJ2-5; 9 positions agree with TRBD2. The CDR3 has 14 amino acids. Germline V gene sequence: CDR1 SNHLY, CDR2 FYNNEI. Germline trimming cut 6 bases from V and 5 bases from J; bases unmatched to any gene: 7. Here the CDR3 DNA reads TGTGCCAGCAGGGCGACTAGCGGTGGGGAGACCCAGTACTTC. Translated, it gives CASRATSGGETQYF.

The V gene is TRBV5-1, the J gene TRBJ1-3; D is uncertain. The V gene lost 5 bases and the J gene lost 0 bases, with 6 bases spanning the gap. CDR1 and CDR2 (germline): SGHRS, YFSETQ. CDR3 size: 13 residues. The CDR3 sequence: CASRLLSGNTIYF. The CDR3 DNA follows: TGCGCCAGCAGACTGCTCTCTGGAAACACCATATATTTT.

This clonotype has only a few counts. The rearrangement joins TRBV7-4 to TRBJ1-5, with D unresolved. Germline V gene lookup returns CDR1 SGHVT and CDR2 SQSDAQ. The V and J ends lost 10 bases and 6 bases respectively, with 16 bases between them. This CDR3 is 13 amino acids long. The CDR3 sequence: CANPLGIRQPQHF. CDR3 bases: TGTGCCAACCCCCTCGGTATACGTCAGCCCCAGCATTTT.

CDR3 coding DNA: TGTGCCAGCAGTACCTACAGGGACCCGAACACCGGGGAGCTGTTTTTT. Translated: CASSTYRDPNTGELFF. The V and J genes are TRBV28 and TRBJ2-2; TRBD1 is a possible D gene (6 bases). Germline CDR1 MDHEN, CDR2 SYDVKM. Trimming left V 5 bases short and J 0 bases short, with 13 bases between. The CDR3 is 16 amino acids.

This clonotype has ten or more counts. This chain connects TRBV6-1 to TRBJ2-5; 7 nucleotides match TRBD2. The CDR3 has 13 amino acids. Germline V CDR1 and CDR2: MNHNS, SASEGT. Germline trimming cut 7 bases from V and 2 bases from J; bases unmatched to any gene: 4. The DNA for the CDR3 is TGTGCCAGCAAGCGGGATCTACAAGAGACCCAGTACTTC. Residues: CASKRDLQETQYF.

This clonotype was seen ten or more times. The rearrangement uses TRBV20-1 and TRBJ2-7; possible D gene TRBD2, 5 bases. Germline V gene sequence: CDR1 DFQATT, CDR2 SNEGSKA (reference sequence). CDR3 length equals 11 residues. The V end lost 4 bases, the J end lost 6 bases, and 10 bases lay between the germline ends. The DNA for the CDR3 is TGCAGTGCTAAGGACTTTCCCGAGCAGTACTTC. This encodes CSAKDFPEQYF.

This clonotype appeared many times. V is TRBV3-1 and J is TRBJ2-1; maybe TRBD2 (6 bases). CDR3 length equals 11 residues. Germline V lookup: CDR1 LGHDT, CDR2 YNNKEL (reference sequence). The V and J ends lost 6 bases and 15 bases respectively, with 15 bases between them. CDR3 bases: TGTGCCAGCAGAAGGGACTCCGGATGGTTCTTC. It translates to CASRRDSGWFF.

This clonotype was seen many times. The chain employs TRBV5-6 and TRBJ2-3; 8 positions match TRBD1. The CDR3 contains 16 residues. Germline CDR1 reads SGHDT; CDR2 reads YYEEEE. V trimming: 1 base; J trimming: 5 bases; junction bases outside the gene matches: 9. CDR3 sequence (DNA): TGTGCCAGCAGCTTGTACCGGACAGGGCTTGGAGATACGCAGTATTTT. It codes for CASSLYRTGLGDTQYF.

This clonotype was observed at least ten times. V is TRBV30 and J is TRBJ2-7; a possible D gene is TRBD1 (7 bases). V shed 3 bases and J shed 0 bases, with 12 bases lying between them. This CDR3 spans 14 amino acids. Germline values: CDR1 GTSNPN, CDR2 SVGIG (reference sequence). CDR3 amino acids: CAWRGGQASYEQYF. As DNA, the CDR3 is TGTGCCTGGAGGGGAGGACAGGCCTCCTACGAGCAGTACTTC.

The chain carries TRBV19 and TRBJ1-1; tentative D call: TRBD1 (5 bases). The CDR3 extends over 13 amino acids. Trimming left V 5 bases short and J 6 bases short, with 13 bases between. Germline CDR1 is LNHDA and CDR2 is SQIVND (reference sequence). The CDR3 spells CASSSGPGAEAFF. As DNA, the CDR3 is TGTGCCAGTAGTTCGGGGCCTGGGGCTGAAGCTTTCTTT.

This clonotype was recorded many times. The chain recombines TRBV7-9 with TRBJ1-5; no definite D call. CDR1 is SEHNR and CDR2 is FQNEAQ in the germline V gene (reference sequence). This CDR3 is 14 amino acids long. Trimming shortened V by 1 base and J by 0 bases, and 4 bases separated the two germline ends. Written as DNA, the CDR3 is TGTGCCAGCAGCTTAGAGAATAGCAATCAGCCCCAGCATTTT. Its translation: CASSLENSNQPQHF.

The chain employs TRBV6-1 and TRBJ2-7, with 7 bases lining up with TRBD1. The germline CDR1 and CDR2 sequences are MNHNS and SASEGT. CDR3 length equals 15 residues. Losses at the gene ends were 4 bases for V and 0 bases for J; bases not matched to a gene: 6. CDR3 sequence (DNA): TGTGCCAGCAGTGCCTTGACAGGGAGCTCCTACGAGCAGTACTTC. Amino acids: CASSALTGSSYEQYF.

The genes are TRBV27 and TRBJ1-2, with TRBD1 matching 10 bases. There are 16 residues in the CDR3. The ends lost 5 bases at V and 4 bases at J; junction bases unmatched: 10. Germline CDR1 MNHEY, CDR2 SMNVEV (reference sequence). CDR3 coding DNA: TGTGCCAGCAGTGGTTGGACAGGGGGTTTGATCTATGGCTACACCTTC. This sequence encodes CASSGWTGGLIYGYTF.

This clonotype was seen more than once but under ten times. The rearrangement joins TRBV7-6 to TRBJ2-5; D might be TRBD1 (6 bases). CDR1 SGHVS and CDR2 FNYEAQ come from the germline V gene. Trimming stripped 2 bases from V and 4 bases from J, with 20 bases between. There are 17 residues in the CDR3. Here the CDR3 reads CASSLSQGRLSGETQYF. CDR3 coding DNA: TGTGCCAGCAGCTTAAGCCAGGGGCGCTTGTCGGGAGAGACCCAGTACTTC.

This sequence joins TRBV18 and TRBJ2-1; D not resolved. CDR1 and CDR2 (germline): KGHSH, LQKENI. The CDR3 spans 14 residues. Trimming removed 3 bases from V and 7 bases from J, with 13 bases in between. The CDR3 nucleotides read TGTGCCAGCTCACCTGCGTCTAGACAAAATGAGCAGTTCTTC. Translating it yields CASSPASRQNEQFF.

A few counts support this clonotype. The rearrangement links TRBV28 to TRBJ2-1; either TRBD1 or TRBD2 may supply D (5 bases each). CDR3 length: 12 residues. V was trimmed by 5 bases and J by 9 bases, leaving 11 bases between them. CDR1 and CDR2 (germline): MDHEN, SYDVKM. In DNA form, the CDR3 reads TGTGCCAGCAGTGTTGGGGGTTGTGAGCAGTTCTTC. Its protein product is CASSVGGCEQFF.

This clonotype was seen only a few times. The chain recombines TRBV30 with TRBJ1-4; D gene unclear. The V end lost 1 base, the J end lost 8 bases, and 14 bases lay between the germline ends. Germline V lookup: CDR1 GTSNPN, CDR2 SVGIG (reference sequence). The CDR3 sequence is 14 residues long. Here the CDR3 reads CAWSGNPSGEKLFF. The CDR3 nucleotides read TGTGCCTGGAGTGGGAACCCCTCGGGGGAAAAACTGTTTTTT.

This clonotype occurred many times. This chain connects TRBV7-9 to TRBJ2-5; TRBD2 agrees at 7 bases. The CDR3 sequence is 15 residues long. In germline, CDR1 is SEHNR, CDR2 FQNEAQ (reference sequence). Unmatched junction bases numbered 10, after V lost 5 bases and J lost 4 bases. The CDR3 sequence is CASSPTRGSGETQYF. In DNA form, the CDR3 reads TGTGCCAGCAGCCCCACCCGCGGGAGTGGAGAGACCCAGTACTTC.

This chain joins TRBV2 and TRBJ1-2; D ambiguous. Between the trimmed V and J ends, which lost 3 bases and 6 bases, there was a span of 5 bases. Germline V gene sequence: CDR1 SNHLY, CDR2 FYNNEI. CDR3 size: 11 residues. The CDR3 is CASSEGNGYTF. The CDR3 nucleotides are TGTGCCAGCAGTGAGGGCAATGGCTACACCTTC.

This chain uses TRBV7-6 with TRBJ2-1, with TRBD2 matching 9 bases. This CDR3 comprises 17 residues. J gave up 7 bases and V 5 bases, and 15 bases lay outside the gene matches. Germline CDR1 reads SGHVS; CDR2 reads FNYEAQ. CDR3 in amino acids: CASSKDAGGPGGNEQFF. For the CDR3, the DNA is TGTGCCAGCAGCAAAGACGCGGGAGGGCCCGGTGGAAATGAGCAGTTCTTC.

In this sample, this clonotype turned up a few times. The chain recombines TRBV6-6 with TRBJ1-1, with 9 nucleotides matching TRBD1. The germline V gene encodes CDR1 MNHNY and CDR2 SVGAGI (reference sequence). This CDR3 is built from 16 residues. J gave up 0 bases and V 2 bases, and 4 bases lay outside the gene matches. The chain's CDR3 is CASSYRGQGMNTEAFF. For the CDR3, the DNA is TGTGCCAGCAGTTACCGGGGACAGGGTATGAACACTGAAGCTTTCTTT.

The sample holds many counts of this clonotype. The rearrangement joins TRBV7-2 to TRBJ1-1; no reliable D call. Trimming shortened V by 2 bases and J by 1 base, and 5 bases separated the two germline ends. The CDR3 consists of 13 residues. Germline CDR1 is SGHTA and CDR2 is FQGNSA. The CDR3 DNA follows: TGTGCCAGCAGCTTACAAGAGAACACTGAAGCTTTCTTT. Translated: CASSLQENTEAFF.

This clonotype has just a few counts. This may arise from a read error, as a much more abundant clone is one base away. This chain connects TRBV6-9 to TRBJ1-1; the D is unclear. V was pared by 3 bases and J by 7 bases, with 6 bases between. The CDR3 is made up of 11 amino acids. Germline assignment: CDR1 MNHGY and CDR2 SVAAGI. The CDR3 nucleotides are TGTGCCAGCAGTTACTACAGTGAAGCTTTCTTT. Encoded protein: CASSYYSEAFF.